A few counts support the clone carrying this T cell receptor beta chain. Antigen: not known. This record belongs to a study of human T cells and chemical hapten exposure. Study-level findings and limits: With regard to DPC sensitization, TCRs above 1 in 1000 frequency did not change.

MiXCR, applied by TCRdb to the RACE reads, yields one record per CDR3 protein. The sample lists some 120,000 distinct CDR3 sequences, around 8.3% occurring once. Described time point: healthy volunteer bleed at 2 weeks. Total RNA was extracted from unfractionated whole blood. This sequence originates from a male donor in good health. Some clones in this sample may be carry-over from other donors' samples. Material for sequencing was whole blood.

CDR3 protein: CASSESSSWESDTQYF. Written as DNA, the CDR3 is TGTGCCAGCAGTGAATCCTCCTCCTGGGAGTCAGATACGCAGTATTTT. V is TRBV25-1 and J is TRBJ2-3; D is possibly TRBD2 (5 bases). The V and J ends lost 1 base and 4 bases respectively, with 15 bases between them. From germline, CDR1 is MGHDK and CDR2 SYGVNS. The CDR3 has 16 residues.